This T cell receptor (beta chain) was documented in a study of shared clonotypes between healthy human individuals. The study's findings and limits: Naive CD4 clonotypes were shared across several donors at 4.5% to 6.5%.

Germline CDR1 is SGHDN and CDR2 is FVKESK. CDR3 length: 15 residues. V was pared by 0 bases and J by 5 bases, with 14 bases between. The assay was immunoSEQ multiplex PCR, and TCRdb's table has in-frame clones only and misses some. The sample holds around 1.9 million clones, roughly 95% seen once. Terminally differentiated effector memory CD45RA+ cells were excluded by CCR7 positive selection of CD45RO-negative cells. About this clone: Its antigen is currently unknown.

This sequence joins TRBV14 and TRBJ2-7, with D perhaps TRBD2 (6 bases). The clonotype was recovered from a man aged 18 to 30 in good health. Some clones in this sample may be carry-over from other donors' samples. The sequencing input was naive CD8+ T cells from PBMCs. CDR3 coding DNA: TGTGCCAGCAGCCAAGATATGAGGGAGGCGAACGAGCAGTACTTC. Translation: CASSQDMREANEQYF.